This entry features one T cell receptor beta chain sequence. This clone appeared once. It has no known antigen specificity. No much larger clone is present one base from it, and per-base qualities are unavailable. These data originate in a study of CD8+ T cells in alopecia areata (dated 2018 in TCRdb). Describing the broader study: The treated patients, all with moderate-to-severe alopecia areata, were enrolled in an open-label pilot trial of oral tofacitinib given at 5 to 10 mg twice daily. Patients received tofacitinib for 6 to 18 months and were then followed off drug for 6 months to check for delayed response and recurrence. Disease severity in treated patients was measured with the SALT score, which quantifies the percentage of affected scalp surface area. The study used high-throughput TCRbeta sequencing to examine T cell clonal expansion in alopecia areata, in both the C3H/HeJ mouse model and human patients. On the human side, TCRbeta sequencing was run on scalp tissue and on sorted CD4+ and CD8+ peripheral blood T cells from healthy controls and from alopecia areata patients with either patchy or totalis/universalis disease. Biopsies were taken from tofacitinib-treated patients at baseline and again at 4 and 24 weeks into treatment, and several of those patients also had a later scalp biopsy. Scalp clonality was compared across normal scalp (n=4), patchy alopecia areata scalp (n=8), and alopecia totalis/universalis scalp (n=8). RNA was extracted with the PAXgene miRNA kit for fixed scalp, the miRNeasy kit for PBMCs, and the RNeasy kit for mouse skin. immunoSEQ multiplex PCR using 35 Vbeta forward primers and 13 Jbeta reverse primers was used to amplify TCRbeta CDR3 regions. Overall results and qualifications from the work: With tofacitinib, both scalp clonality and the number of expanded CD8+ clones among the top 100 scalp clones went down significantly. Unlike mouse skin, where gammadelta T cells dominate, normal human skin contains resident alphabeta T cells that get sequenced too, which complicates analysis of the scalp TCR repertoire. Lesional scalp, especially in alopecia totalis/universalis, showed higher clonality and more expanded CD8+ clones than normal scalp, suggesting antigenic drive. The treated cohort was small, with a single nonresponder, so links between baseline CD8+ expansion and response need larger studies. Many expanded lesional clones were found to persist in scalp and blood during tofacitinib treatment, and relapse after treatment cessation may be partly explained by this persistence. Compared with mice, TCR sequences shared between patients were less clear, possibly partly because of HLA diversity across the patient population.

Including cysteine and phenylalanine, the CDR3 has 14 amino acids. The only DNA kept is the CDR3, 42 bases in frame from the first base. Sequences SGHDT (CDR1) and YYEEEE (CDR2) are obtained from the germline V gene. The germline ends are 13 bases apart after V is trimmed by 2 bases and J by 5 bases. Library generation was performed with the immunoSEQ multiplex PCR assay. RNA was extracted from all samples and reverse transcribed into cDNA as template for TCR sequencing. SuperScript III was used for first-strand cDNA synthesis, primed with a 2:1 mix of oligo-dT and random hexamers. A synthetic immune receptor repertoire was used to measure amplification bias, and any remaining bias was corrected computationally. In the source study's methods: Raw reads were preprocessed to remove errors, and CDR3 was defined according to IMGT conventions as the region from the conserved cysteine to phenylalanine. To get clonality, Shannon entropy was normalized by log2 of the number of productive unique TCRs and the result was subtracted from 1. Scalp TCRbeta sequences were cross-referenced with sorted blood CD4 and CD8 repertoires so that the CD4 or CD8 identity of scalp clones could be inferred. TCRdb retrieved this table from immuneACCESS and kept in-frame rearrangements only. Not all clones are present; in checked studies, unresolved V genes account for under half, and no reason is known for the remainder. V, J and clone size were drawn from that table, and D and trimming were deduced from the DNA. A total of approximately 190,000 clones appear in this sample, roughly 64% of them only once. Together, the top ten hold roughly 5% of the sample.

The time point label for this specimen denotes: 20 to 30 weeks on oral tofacitinib. Sample treatment or condition, as interpreted from the label and publication: oral pan-JAK inhibitor, 5-10 mg twice daily. Peripheral blood and lesional scalp punch biopsies were obtained from patients with alopecia areata. PBMCs were isolated by density centrifugation and stained for CD3, CD4 and CD8, and CD4+ and CD8+ T cells were sorted on a FACSAria. Sequenced material: CD4+ T cells sorted from blood, taken at week 24, from a patient treated with tofacitinib. The chain couples TRBV5-6 to TRBJ2-5; tentative D gene TRBD2, with 6 bases matching. This sequence was found in a human donor with alopecia areata. The CDR3 in this case is CASSFIDAGETQYF. In nucleotide form, the sequence is TGTGCCAGCAGCTTCATAGACGCGGGGGAGACCCAGTACTTC.